The next 30 T cell receptor beta chains were all read from a single sample in a study of response to subunit inactivated influenza vaccine. Via MiXCR, TCRdb re-called the RT-PCR reads, giving one row per CDR3 protein. The sample has about 540,000 distinct CDR3 sequences, around 21% seen once. The same data also contributed to another study, on T cells expressing NK-cell markers. Per that study: The authors generated TCR beta cDNA through 5'RACE template switching with UMIs.

The material sequenced was CD4+ T cells sorted from PBMCs, taken 11 to 12 days after vaccination. The origin of the receptors is a man aged 50-59 years who received an inactivated influenza vaccine.

This chain uses TRBV27 with TRBJ2-7; 10 bases are a match to TRBD1. CDR1 is MNHEY and CDR2 is SMNVEV in the germline V gene (reference sequence). Germline trimming cut 6 bases from V and 9 bases from J; bases unmatched to any gene: 11. The CDR3 runs 14 residues. In nucleotides, the CDR3 is TGTGCCAGCAGCGCAGATGGGACAGGGGAGCGGCAGTACTTC. Its translation is CASSADGTGERQYF.

The chain links TRBV11-2 to TRBJ2-1; 12 nucleotides agree with TRBD2. CDR1 and CDR2 from the germline V gene are SGHAT and FQNNGV. CDR3 size: 18 residues. Losses at the gene ends were 3 bases for V and 6 bases for J; bases not matched to a gene: 12. CDR3 in amino acids: CASSLLPTLAGGTNEQFF. As DNA, the CDR3 is TGTGCCAGCAGCTTGCTTCCTACGCTAGCGGGAGGGACCAATGAGCAGTTCTTC. Full variable domain (outside the CDR3, taken from reference TRBV11-2 and TRBJ2-1): EAGVAQSPRYKIIEKRQSVAFWCNPISGHATLYWYQQILGQGPKLLIQFQNNGVVDDSQLPKDRFSAERLKGVDSTLKIQPAKLEDSAVYLCASSLLPTLAGGTNEQFFGPGTRLTVL.

This clonotype was seen a handful of times. The chain uses TRBV5-1 and TRBJ2-7; 7 positions agree with TRBD2. The germline V gene has CDR1 SGHRS and CDR2 YFSETQ. The CDR3 length is 14 residues. V shed 2 bases and J 4 bases; nucleotides not matched to a gene: 6. In nucleotides, the CDR3 is TGCGCCAGCAGCTTCGGGGGAGGGCAGTACGAGCAGTACTTC. Its protein product is CASSFGGGQYEQYF. Complete variable domain (other parts from reference TRBV5-1 and TRBJ2-7): KAGVTQTPRYLIKTRGQQVTLSCSPISGHRSVSWYQQTPGQGLQFLFEYFSETQRNKGNFPGRFSGRQFSNSRSEMNVSTLELGDSALYLCASSFGGGQYEQYFGPGTRLTVT.

The sample holds a few counts of this clonotype. The rearrangement joins TRBV10-3 to TRBJ2-2, with D maybe TRBD1 (5 bases). The germline V gene has CDR1 ENHRY and CDR2 SYGVKD. Trimming shortened V by 3 bases and J by 1 base, and 6 bases separated the two germline ends. The CDR3 extends over 14 amino acids. DNA of the CDR3: TGTGCCATCAGTGATGACAGGAACACCGGGGAGCTGTTTTTT. Encoded protein: CAISDDRNTGELFF.

In its sample, this clonotype was seen a few times. V and J are TRBV12-5 and TRBJ2-2; 8 bases fit TRBD1. Germline V gene sequence: CDR1 LGHNT, CDR2 FRNRAP. This CDR3 contains 15 residues. Trimming took 4 bases from V and 2 from J; bases not matched to a gene: 3. The CDR3 loop is CASGSGQANTGELFF. The CDR3 DNA reads TGTGCTAGTGGTTCGGGACAGGCTAACACCGGGGAGCTGTTTTTT.

This clonotype was observed a handful of times. The genes are TRBV7-6 and TRBJ1-4; D is undetermined. Looked up from germline, CDR1 is SGHVS and CDR2 is FNYEAQ. V was shortened by 1 base and J by 10 bases, with 10 bases between the two germline ends. This CDR3 is built from 13 residues. The CDR3 DNA follows: TGTGCCAGCAGCTTAGGTCAGGACCGAAAACTGTTTTTT. It encodes CASSLGQDRKLFF. Full variable domain (rest looked up from reference TRBV7-6 and TRBJ1-4): GAGVSQSPRYKVTKRGQDVALRCDPISGHVSLYWYRQALGQGPEFLTYFNYEAQQDKSGLPNDRFSAERPEGSISTLTIQRTEQRDSAMYRCASSLGQDRKLFFGSGTQLSVL.

The chain links TRBV18 to TRBJ1-1, with a tentative D call TRBD1 (6 bases). Germline CDR1 is KGHSH and CDR2 is LQKENI. The CDR3 contains 15 residues. V dropped 2 bases and J dropped 4 bases, with 14 bases sitting between them. The CDR3 sequence is CASSPEGTGTTEAFF. CDR3 sequence (DNA): TGTGCCAGCTCACCAGAGGGCACAGGGACCACTGAAGCTTTCTTT. The full variable domain, its missing parts supplied by reference TRBV18 and TRBJ1-1, is NAGVMQNPRHLVRRRGQEARLRCSPMKGHSHVYWYRQLPEEGLKFMVYLQKENIIDESGMPKERFSAEFPKEGPSILRIQQVVRGDSAAYFCASSPEGTGTTEAFFGQGTRLTVV.

V is TRBV5-1 and J is TRBJ1-6; 10 nucleotides line up with TRBD1. Germline CDR1 is SGHRS and CDR2 is YFSETQ. The CDR3 consists of 15 residues. V was clipped by 3 bases and J by 10 bases; unmatched bases: 7. This chain's CDR3 is CASSSTGGGGSPLHF. In DNA, the CDR3 is TGCGCCAGCAGCTCGACAGGGGGCGGGGGATCACCCCTCCACTTT.

This clonotype was seen a handful of times. This chain connects TRBV12-3 or TRBV12-4 to TRBJ1-1; D not resolved. V shed 7 bases and J shed 4 bases, with 10 bases lying between them. The CDR3 is 12 amino acids. The CDR3: CASNSEGTEAFF. CDR3 bases: TGTGCCAGCAATTCGGAGGGCACTGAAGCTTTCTTT.

The chain couples TRBV24-1 to TRBJ1-2; TRBD1 is a possible D gene (5 bases). Germline CDR1 is KGHDR and CDR2 is SFDVKD. The V gene lost 5 bases and the J gene lost 7 bases, with 13 bases spanning the gap. The CDR3 consists of 13 residues. DNA for the CDR3: TGTGCCACCAGTGGTGAGGGGATCAGTGGCTACACCTTC. Its translation is CATSGEGISGYTF.

As DNA, the CDR3 is TGTGCCAGCAGCTTAGTTGGAGATACAAGGGGCTACGAGCAGTACTTC. Translated: CASSLVGDTRGYEQYF. The genes are TRBV7-9 and TRBJ2-7, with D perhaps TRBD1 (5 bases). V was pared by 1 base and J by 3 bases, with 16 bases between. The CDR3 spans 16 residues. CDR1 is SEHNR and CDR2 is FQNEAQ in the germline V gene (reference sequence).

The V call is TRBV4-1, the J call TRBJ1-2; tentatively, D is TRBD1 (5 bases). This CDR3 is 13 amino acids long. The V end was cut by 1 base, the J end by 6 bases, with 9 bases between. Germline CDR1 and CDR2: MGHRA and YSYEKL. The CDR3 sequence is CASSQAGQDGYTF. The CDR3 DNA is TGCGCCAGCAGCCAAGCGGGGCAGGATGGCTACACCTTC.

This rearrangement joins TRBV6-2 or TRBV6-3 to TRBJ2-1; TRBD2 matches at 12 bases. Germline-derived CDR1 and CDR2 are MNHEY and SVGEGT. CDR3 length: 16 amino acids. The V segment lost 5 bases and the J segment 3 bases; nucleotides outside the gene matches: 5. CDR3 DNA: TGTGCCAGCAGTAGGACTAGCGGGATGCTCTACAATGAGCAGTTCTTC. This encodes CASSRTSGMLYNEQFF.

This clonotype was counted between two and nine times. The chain employs TRBV20-1 and TRBJ1-1, with 9 bases lining up with TRBD1. With V trimmed by 6 bases and J by 7 bases, 3 bases remained unmatched. Per the germline V gene, CDR1 is DFQATT and CDR2 is SNEGSKA (reference sequence). The CDR3 has 11 amino acids. The DNA of the CDR3 is TGCAGTGCAAGGGACAGGGTTGAAGCTTTCTTT. This translates into CSARDRVEAFF.

This clonotype showed up just a few times. The rearrangement uses TRBV20-1 and TRBJ1-2; TRBD1 matches at 10 bases. CDR1 and CDR2 from the germline V gene are DFQATT and SNEGSKA (reference sequence). Germline trimming cut 0 bases from V and 0 bases from J; bases unmatched to any gene: 7. The CDR3 consists of 17 residues. The DNA for the CDR3 is TGCAGTGCTAGAGATCTAGGACAGGGGGGGACTAACTATGGCTACACCTTC. It encodes CSARDLGQGGTNYGYTF.

The rearrangement joins TRBV11-2 to TRBJ2-1, with D unresolved. Germline lookup yields CDR1 SGHAT and CDR2 FQNNGV. The CDR3 is 14 residues long. The germline V and J ends were trimmed by 8 bases and 3 bases, with 14 bases remaining between them. CDR3 nucleotide sequence: TGTGCCAGCGGCAAGGCTCTGGACTACAATGAGCAGTTCTTC. Residues: CASGKALDYNEQFF.

This clonotype was observed a handful of times. The chain carries TRBV5-1 and TRBJ2-7, with D possibly matching TRBD2 (5 bases). In germline, CDR1 is SGHRS, CDR2 YFSETQ. This CDR3 comprises 14 residues. V lost 4 bases, J lost 4 bases, and 15 bases lay in between. The CDR3 region has the DNA TGCGCCAGCAGCGCCGGACTCGGAGGTTACGAGCAGTACTTC. Translation gives CASSAGLGGYEQYF.

This clonotype was seen at least ten times. The rearrangement joins TRBV12-3 or TRBV12-4 to TRBJ2-5, with a possible D match to TRBD2 (6 bases). This CDR3 is built from 14 residues. Trimming took 6 bases from V and 2 from J, leaving 13 bases between them. The CDR3 sequence: CASRVTGTQETQYF. The CDR3 DNA reads as TGTGCCAGCAGAGTAACCGGGACTCAAGAGACCCAGTACTTC.

V is TRBV7-2 and J is TRBJ2-3; 7 nucleotides align to TRBD1. V was clipped by 2 bases and J by 0 bases; unmatched bases: 5. There are 16 residues in the CDR3. CDR1 and CDR2 (germline): SGHTA, FQGNSA. As DNA, the CDR3 is TGTGCCAGCAGCTTACAAAGGACAGGTAGCACAGATACGCAGTATTTT. As protein: CASSLQRTGSTDTQYF.

The V call is TRBV6-2 or TRBV6-3, the J call TRBJ1-1; D gene ambiguous. V lost 7 bases and J lost 4, with 22 bases in between. Looked up from germline, CDR1 is MNHEY and CDR2 is SVGEGT. The CDR3 length is 16 residues. CDR3 amino acids: CASTLAKNRRPTEAFF. Here the CDR3 DNA reads TGTGCCAGCACCCTAGCGAAGAACCGACGGCCCACTGAAGCTTTCTTT.

The chain combines TRBV5-1 with TRBJ1-1; D gene uncertain. The V end lost 2 bases, the J end lost 3 bases, and 11 bases lay between the germline ends. Germline assignment: CDR1 SGHRS and CDR2 YFSETQ. CDR3 length: 14 amino acids. The CDR3 nucleotides read TGCGCCAGCAGCTTAGGTACGAGGGACACTGAAGCTTTCTTT. Amino acid sequence: CASSLGTRDTEAFF.

This clonotype was seen a single time. The rearrangement joins TRBV7-2 to TRBJ1-2; TRBD1 matches 10 bases. The CDR3 length is 15 residues. CDR1 and CDR2 from the germline V gene are SGHTA and FQGNSA. V was clipped by 4 bases and J by 4 bases; unmatched bases: 6. CDR3 protein: CASSSGQGVIYGYTF. The CDR3 DNA is TGTGCCAGCAGCTCAGGACAGGGGGTAATCTATGGCTACACCTTC.

This clonotype was observed a handful of times. This chain's CDR3 is CSVEGAPGVEQYF. The CDR3 nucleotides read TGCAGCGTTGAAGGGGCCCCCGGGGTGGAGCAGTACTTC. The chain uses TRBV29-1 and TRBJ2-7; D might be TRBD2 (5 bases). The ends were cut back, 1 base at V and 7 bases at J, with 14 bases in the middle. The CDR3 is made up of 13 amino acids. The germline V gene has CDR1 SQVTM and CDR2 ANQGSEA.

The genes are TRBV7-2 and TRBJ2-1; D gene ambiguous. V was pared by 5 bases and J by 4 bases, with 15 bases between. Germline values: CDR1 SGHTA, CDR2 FQGNSA. The CDR3 contains 15 residues. CDR3 loop: CASSPTSLRYNEQFF. The CDR3 nucleotides are TGTGCCAGCAGCCCCACCTCATTGCGGTACAATGAGCAGTTCTTC.

This chain connects TRBV12-3 or TRBV12-4 to TRBJ2-3, with a weak D call TRBD1 (5 bases). This CDR3 has 15 amino acids. V dropped 5 bases and J dropped 0 bases, with 12 bases sitting between them. Here the CDR3 DNA reads TGTGCCAGCAGTCACGGACAAACTAGCACAGATACGCAGTATTTT. Its protein product is CASSHGQTSTDTQYF.

This clonotype was seen a handful of times. This chain uses TRBV27 with TRBJ2-5; the D is unclear. Trimming removed 3 bases at V and 4 bases at J, with 9 bases between. Germline V lookup: CDR1 MNHEY, CDR2 SMNVEV (reference sequence). The CDR3 extends over 13 amino acids. The CDR3 sequence: CASSFSISETQYF. The CDR3, as DNA: TGTGCCAGCAGTTTTTCGATATCAGAGACCCAGTACTTC.

This clonotype occurred a few times. The J gene is TRBJ2-7, the V gene TRBV14; 10 bases are a match to TRBD2. CDR1 is SGHDN, CDR2 FVKESK, per germline. J was trimmed by 2 bases and V by 9 bases; bases with no gene match: 4. CDR3 length: 13 residues. CDR3 amino acids: CARQGLAAYEQYF. In DNA, the CDR3 is TGTGCCAGACAAGGACTAGCGGCCTACGAGCAGTACTTC.

J is TRBJ1-4 and V is TRBV20-1, with D maybe TRBD1 (5 bases). The V end lost 5 bases, the J end lost 2 bases, and 9 bases lay between the germline ends. The V gene's germline CDR1 is DFQATT and CDR2 SNEGSKA (reference sequence). CDR3 length: 13 residues. The CDR3 bases are TGCAGTGCTGGGACCGCTACTAATGAAAAACTGTTTTTT. Translation: CSAGTATNEKLFF.

This clonotype was counted only a few times. This rearrangement joins TRBV10-3 to TRBJ2-1, with D perhaps matching TRBD1 (5 bases). CDR3 length equals 15 residues. V was cut by 0 bases and J by 6 bases, with 12 bases left in between. Germline-derived CDR1 and CDR2 are ENHRY and SYGVKD. The CDR3 nucleotides read TGTGCCATCAGTGAGTCGCGCGGACAAGTCAATGAGCAGTTCTTC. It is translated as CAISESRGQVNEQFF.

CDR3 sequence: CASILRGGKTEAFF. DNA of the CDR3: TGTGCCAGCATTCTAAGGGGGGGTAAGACTGAAGCTTTCTTT. The chain links TRBV12-3 or TRBV12-4 to TRBJ1-1, with a possible D match to TRBD1 (6 bases). Between the trimmed V and J ends, which lost 7 bases and 5 bases, there was a span of 17 bases. There are 14 residues in the CDR3.